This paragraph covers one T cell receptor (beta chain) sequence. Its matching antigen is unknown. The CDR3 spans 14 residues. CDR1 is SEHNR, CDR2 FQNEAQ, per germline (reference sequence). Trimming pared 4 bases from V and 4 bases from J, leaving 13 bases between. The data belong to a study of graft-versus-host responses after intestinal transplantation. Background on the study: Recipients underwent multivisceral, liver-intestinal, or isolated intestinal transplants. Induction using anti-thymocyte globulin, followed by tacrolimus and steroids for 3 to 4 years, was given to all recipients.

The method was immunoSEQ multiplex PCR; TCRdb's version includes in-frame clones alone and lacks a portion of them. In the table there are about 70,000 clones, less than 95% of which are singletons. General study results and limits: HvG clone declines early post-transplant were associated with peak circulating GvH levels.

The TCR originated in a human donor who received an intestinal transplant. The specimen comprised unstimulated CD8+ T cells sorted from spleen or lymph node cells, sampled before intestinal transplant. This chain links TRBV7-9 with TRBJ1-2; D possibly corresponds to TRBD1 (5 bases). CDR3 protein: CASSSLGGIYGYTF. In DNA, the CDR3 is TGTGCCAGCAGCTCACTGGGGGGGATCTATGGCTACACCTTC.